The 5 T cell receptor beta chains listed next were all sequenced from one sample in a study of blood T cell repertoires in COVID-19. Measured with immunoSEQ multiplex PCR; TCRdb has only the in-frame clones, and not every one. The profile shows around 440,000 clones, more than 70% of them singletons. Specimen: peripheral blood. Source of these receptors: a woman between 45 and 60 years old with COVID-19, enrolled during active disease.

This clone was detected only once. V and J are TRBV10-3 and TRBJ2-4; D is perhaps TRBD2 (6 bases). Germline-derived CDR1 and CDR2 are ENHRY and SYGVKD. Between the trimmed V and J ends, which lost 2 bases and 5 bases, there was a span of 10 bases. The CDR3 is 14 amino acids. The CDR3 DNA follows: TGTGCCATCAGTGAGATGGGGACTCAAAACATTCAGTACTTC. It specifies CAISEMGTQNIQYF.

The chain joins TRBV5-1 to TRBJ1-1; possibly TRBD1 for D (6 bases). The ends were cut back, 3 bases at V and 0 bases at J, with 15 bases in the middle. The CDR3 contains 16 residues. From germline, CDR1 is SGHRS and CDR2 YFSETQ. The CDR3 DNA reads as TGCGCCAGCAGCTCACTTCTGGACAGACTGAACACTGAAGCTTTCTTT. Protein: CASSSLLDRLNTEAFF.

This sequence joins TRBV5-4 and TRBJ1-1; TRBD1 is a possible D gene (5 bases). The CDR3 is made up of 13 amino acids. Germline V CDR1 and CDR2: SGHNT, YYREEE (reference sequence). The V end was cut by 4 bases, the J end by 2 bases, with 9 bases between. The CDR3 DNA sequence: TGTGCCAGCAGCCGTGACAGTAACACTGAAGCTTTCTTT. As protein: CASSRDSNTEAFF.

The chain links TRBV2 to TRBJ1-2; no definite D call. V gave up 3 bases and J gave up 1 base, with 12 bases separating them. Germline V gives CDR1 SNHLY, CDR2 FYNNEI. The CDR3 consists of 15 residues. Here the CDR3 DNA reads TGTGCCAGCAGTGATGGGGTGCGGGGTAACTATGGCTACACCTTC. Translating gives CASSDGVRGNYGYTF.

This clone was picked up one time. The chain joins TRBV19 to TRBJ1-6; 8 bases fit TRBD1. The V gene's germline CDR1 is LNHDA and CDR2 SQIVND (reference sequence). There are 15 residues in the CDR3. Trimming cost V 5 bases and J 6 bases; bases outside gene matches: 6. CDR3 in amino acids: CASSPGTGPNSPLHF. CDR3 sequence (DNA): TGTGCCAGTAGTCCTGGGACAGGTCCTAATTCACCCCTCCACTTT.